The T cell receptor (beta chain) described here comes from a study of control samples from healthy donors and cancer patients. Generated by immunoSEQ multiplex PCR, the TCRdb table keeps only in-frame clones and is missing some. Found here are tens of thousands of clones, roughly 87% of them singletons; the top ten hold under 5%. The CDR3 loop spans 16 amino acids. Looked up from germline, CDR1 is ENHRY and CDR2 is SYGVKD. V lost 2 bases, J lost 8 bases, and 14 bases stayed unmatched. The source of this sequence is a woman in her forties or fifties in good health. The chain recombines TRBV10-3 with TRBJ1-2; 7 bases agree with TRBD1. Sequencing was done on a sample of blood. The CDR3 sequence: CAISETPDRVRWGYTF. The DNA of the CDR3 is TGTGCCATCAGTGAGACCCCAGACAGGGTGCGCTGGGGCTACACCTTC.